This TCR beta chain was retrieved from a study of cytomegalovirus exposure and HLA in healthy donors. Study-wide findings and caveats: When analyzed later, the rates of TCR association showed variation by HLA locus, with DRB1 the most and HLA-C the fewest. The authors listed roughly 150 TCR beta chains as cytomegalovirus-associated.

Details on this clone: The antigen is unknown.

This CDR3 has 12 amino acids. Germline V gene sequence: CDR1 GTSNPN, CDR2 SVGIG (reference sequence). Deletions cut 3 bases from V and 2 bases from J, with 7 bases between. The PCR used 60 Vbeta and 13 Jbeta primers. Clones were sequenced by immunoSEQ multiplex PCR, and TCRdb holds only the in-frame ones, with some missing. The repertoire has 80,000 to 95,000 clones, roughly three quarters of them found once; the top ten carry 14% to 15%. The sequenced sample was PBMCs. The gene calls are TRBV30 and TRBJ2-5, with D tentatively TRBD1 (5 bases). The receptor comes from a woman between 35 and 50 years old in good health and CMV-seropositive. The CDR3 sequence: CAWRQVQETQYF. Here the CDR3 DNA reads TGTGCCTGGAGACAGGTACAAGAGACCCAGTACTTC.